The sequence of this T cell receptor (beta chain) was determined in a study of OX40 agonist ivuxolimab in advanced cancers. Study-level information: Patients' therapy was ivuxolimab, an antibody that acts as an agonist of OX40 (CD134). Every 2 weeks, patients received ivuxolimab intravenously, dosed at 0.01 to 10 mg/kg. Averaging 60 years in age, with a range of roughly 20 to 80, the cohort was 82.7% male. General observations from the study: By week 6 at 0.1 to 3.0 mg/kg, blood CD4+ and CD8+ T cells had expanded clonally.

CDR1 MNHNS and CDR2 SASEGT come from the germline V gene. The CDR3 length is 14 residues. Trimming removed 3 bases at V and 8 bases at J, with 14 bases between. The protocol was immunoSEQ multiplex PCR, while the TCRdb copy is restricted to in-frame clones and leaves out a portion. This repertoire shows about 90,000 clones, 85% to 90% found once; its top ten account for 6.5% to 8.5%. This clone was detected a few times. What it binds is not known. The V gene is TRBV6-1, the J gene TRBJ1-5; no firm D call. The receptor was isolated from an adult with an advanced solid tumor such as melanoma, head and neck, liver or kidney cancer. The sequencing here drew on CD4+ or CD8+ T cells sorted from blood, taken in a trial of the OX40 agonist ivuxolimab. The CDR3: CASSDTVGPEPQHF. CDR3 DNA: TGTGCCAGCAGTGATACCGTGGGCCCTGAGCCCCAGCATTTT.